The sequence of this T cell receptor (beta chain) was determined in a study of memory CD4+ T cells and cytomegalovirus serostatus. Background on the study: Of the healthy Belgian adults, under 10 were CMV seropositive and 20 to 30 seronegative.

Only in-frame clones appear in the TCRdb table, and some are missing; sequencing was by immunoSEQ multiplex PCR. The sample consists of tens of thousands of clones, approximately 71% of them appearing once. Single viable CD3+CD4+CD8-CD45RO+ cells were sorted as the memory CD4+ T cells. Looked up from germline, CDR1 is MNHEY and CDR2 is SVGAGI. The CDR3 consists of 14 residues. With 2 bases clipped from V and 8 bases from J, the junction kept 7 bases outside the gene matches. This TCR was sampled from an adult in good health and CMV-seronegative. The J gene is TRBJ1-2, the V gene TRBV6-5; 8 bases fit TRBD1. The sequenced sample was memory CD4+ T cells from blood. DNA of the CDR3: TGTGCCAGCAGTTACGGGACAGGTTCCAGGGGCTACACCTTC. Translated: CASSYGTGSRGYTF.